This T cell receptor (beta chain) was captured by sequencing in a study of regulatory T cells in long-lasting Graves disease. The TCR beta library used iRepertoire HTBI primers with Arm-PCR amplification of CDR3. TCRdb fed the multiplex PCR reads into MiXCR, producing one record per CDR3 protein. The repertoire holds about 440,000 distinct CDR3 sequences, with roughly 15% as singletons. The CDR3 has 16 residues. J gave up 7 bases and V 5 bases, and 12 bases lay outside the gene matches. CDR1 MDHEN and CDR2 SYDVKM come from the germline V gene. Time point here: newly diagnosed GD, antithyroid drugs for less than 3 months. The authors made the TCR library using RNA they extracted from PBMCs. Patients all came to the study from an endocrinology department in Xi'an, China. In the case of this clonotype: A far larger clone is just one base off, so this is likely a read error.

These sequences were also reported in another study, on T cells in Graves' hyperthyroidism and ophthalmopathy. That paper adds: The diagnoses drew upon clinical symptoms, serum thyroxine and TRAb, thyroid ultrasound and orbital computed tomography. The HTBI primer set served for first-round RT-PCR of the TCR CDR3.

This receptor was obtained from a young woman with Graves disease. The J gene is TRBJ2-1, the V gene TRBV28; 9 bases agree with TRBD1. The source was peripheral blood mononuclear cells (PBMCs), collected at new diagnosis, from a patient treated with antithyroid drugs. The DNA for the CDR3 is TGTGCCAGCAGTGATCGGGACCGGGACAGGGATAATGAGCAGTTCTTC. It yields the protein CASSDRDRDRDNEQFF.